A single sample gave rise to the 9 T cell receptor beta chains below, sequenced in a study of T cells after yellow fever vaccination. TCRdb redid the calling of the 5' RACE reads with MiXCR, one entry per CDR3 protein. This sample has approximately 300,000 distinct CDR3 sequences, with about 10% found just once. The sample was CD4+ T cells sorted from PBMCs, taken 45 days after the yellow fever booster vaccination. The receptors originated from a man between 18 and 29 years old who received the YFV17D yellow fever vaccine.

This clonotype was observed a few times. The chain couples TRBV29-1 to TRBJ2-3; 10 bases align to TRBD1. Trimming removed 8 bases from V and 1 base from J; junction bases left unmatched: 3. Per germline, CDR1 SQVTM and CDR2 ANQGSEA. The CDR3 runs 13 residues. The CDR3 DNA reads TGCAGCCTAGGACAGGGGGGCACAGATACGCAGTATTTT. Translation: CSLGQGGTDTQYF.

This clonotype was found many times. The chain has TRBV5-1 and TRBJ2-2; 10 nucleotides line up with TRBD1. The CDR3 contains 18 residues. Per germline, CDR1 SGHRS and CDR2 YFSETQ. V gave up 2 bases and J gave up 4 bases; unmatched junction bases: 11. CDR3 protein: CASSLLPPGQGSTGELFF. Written as DNA, the CDR3 is TGCGCCAGCAGCTTACTTCCCCCGGGACAGGGGAGCACCGGGGAGCTGTTTTTT.

The rearrangement uses TRBV7-2 and TRBJ2-7, with 7 bases fitting TRBD1. There are 13 residues in the CDR3. Germline CDR1 reads SGHTA; CDR2 reads FQGNSA. The V gene end was trimmed by 3 bases and the J gene end by 13 bases; junction bases not matched to a gene: 12. Here the CDR3 DNA reads TGTGCCAGCAGCTTCTCTTATCGGGACAGCCTTTACGTC. Translated: CASSFSYRDSLYV.

This clonotype was observed a handful of times. V is TRBV11-2 and J is TRBJ2-5, with D tentatively TRBD1 (6 bases). Trimming pared 3 bases from V and 4 bases from J, leaving 12 bases between. This CDR3 contains 14 residues. CDR1 is SGHAT, CDR2 FQNNGV, per germline. CDR3 sequence: CASSLPGVRETQYF. The DNA for the CDR3 is TGTGCCAGCAGCTTGCCAGGGGTTCGAGAGACCCAGTACTTC.

This clonotype has just a few counts. The chain links TRBV28 to TRBJ2-7, with D tentatively TRBD1 (6 bases). The V gene lost 6 bases and the J gene lost 2 bases, with 11 bases spanning the gap. Germline CDR1 MDHEN, CDR2 SYDVKM. The CDR3 totals 13 residues. The CDR3 DNA reads TGTGCCAGCAGACGAGACAGGCCCTACGAGCAGTACGTC. Its protein is CASRRDRPYEQYV.

The rearrangement uses TRBV14 and TRBJ2-3, with D possibly being TRBD2 (6 bases). There are 16 residues in the CDR3. The V and J ends lost 0 bases and 1 base respectively, with 11 bases between them. Germline values: CDR1 SGHDN, CDR2 FVKESK. CDR3 amino acids: CASSQDLKRGTDTQYF. CDR3 nucleotide sequence: TGTGCCAGCAGCCAAGATCTCAAGCGGGGCACAGATACGCAGTATTTT.

This chain connects TRBV20-1 to TRBJ2-3, with D unclear. This CDR3 comprises 14 residues. CDR1 and CDR2 (germline): DFQATT, SNEGSKA (reference sequence). V lost 6 bases, J lost 6 bases, and 19 bases lay in between. CDR3 region: CSATSPTVADTQYF. The DNA of the CDR3 is TGCAGTGCCACCTCCCCCACTGTCGCGGATACGCAGTATTTT.

The rearrangement links TRBV7-2 to TRBJ2-2; the match to TRBD1 covers 12 bases. The germline V gene has CDR1 SGHTA and CDR2 FQGNSA. The CDR3 has 16 amino acids. Trimming at V came to 1 base and at J to 7 bases, leaving 4 bases not matched to a gene. CDR3 sequence reads: CASSLGGTGGHGELFF. The CDR3 nucleotides read TGTGCCAGCAGCTTAGGCGGGACAGGGGGCCACGGGGAGCTGTTTTTT.

The table lists this clonotype with a few counts. The CDR3 DNA is TGTGCCAGCAATGGACAGGGTAATTCACCCCTCCACTTT. This translates into CASNGQGNSPLHF. This chain joins TRBV12-3 or TRBV12-4 and TRBJ1-6; TRBD1 matches 8 bases. V dropped 7 bases and J dropped 6; count of bases not matched to a gene: 2. CDR3 size: 13 residues.